Shown below are 6 T cell receptor beta chains from a single sample sequenced in a study of regulatory T cells in long-lasting Graves disease. The authors built TCR beta libraries using iRepertoire HTBI primers and Arm-PCR of CDR3 regions. TCRdb itself ran the multiplex PCR reads through MiXCR, one entry per CDR3 protein. The table lists some 350,000 distinct CDR3 sequences, about 16% of them singletons. Noted time point: newly diagnosed GD, antithyroid drugs for less than 3 months. PBMCs provided the RNA from which the TCR library was made. These sequences were also reported in another study, on T cells in Graves' hyperthyroidism and ophthalmopathy.

The sample was peripheral blood mononuclear cells (PBMCs), taken at new diagnosis, from a patient treated with antithyroid drugs. The receptors were sampled from a woman aged 18-30 years with Graves disease.

This clonotype was seen a few times. The genes are TRBV7-3 and TRBJ2-1, with D possibly matching TRBD2 (6 bases). The CDR3 loop spans 15 amino acids. Germline V gene data show CDR1 as SGHTA and CDR2 as FQGTGA. The germline V and J ends were trimmed by 2 bases and 10 bases, with 18 bases remaining between them. CDR3 coding DNA: TGTGCCAGCAGCTTAGGGGGATCTCTGGCGGGGGAGCAGTTCTTC. This sequence encodes CASSLGGSLAGEQFF.

The rearrangement links TRBV28 to TRBJ1-5; TRBD1 agrees at 7 bases. The V and J ends lost 5 bases and 0 bases, in that order; junction bases with no gene match: 7. There are 16 residues in the CDR3. Germline assignment: CDR1 MDHEN and CDR2 SYDVKM. CDR3 in DNA: TGTGCCAGCAGTCCACAGGGGCGGTATAGCAATCAGCCCCAGCATTTT. Its translation is CASSPQGRYSNQPQHF.

This clonotype was observed a few times. The gene calls are TRBV4-2 and TRBJ2-1; TRBD2 matches at 12 bases. From germline, CDR1 is LGHNA and CDR2 YNFKEQ. This CDR3 region has 16 residues. V was pared by 1 base and J by 2 bases, with 0 bases of the junction left unmatched. CDR3 protein: CASSQASGGAYNEQFF. The CDR3 DNA reads TGTGCCAGCAGCCAAGCTAGCGGGGGGGCCTACAATGAGCAGTTCTTC.

With respect to this clonotype: This may arise from a read error, as a much more abundant clone is one base away. This chain connects TRBV5-5 to TRBJ2-7, with a possible D match to TRBD2 (6 bases). The CDR3 loop spans 18 amino acids. Germline lookup yields CDR1 SGHKS and CDR2 YYEKEE (reference sequence). V dropped 0 bases and J dropped 0 bases, with 19 bases sitting between them. The CDR3 loop reads CASSLEGPAGAASYEQYF. DNA of the CDR3: TGTGCCAGCAGCTTGGAGGGCCCAGCGGGTGCAGCCTCCTACGAGCAGTACTTC.

In this sample, this clonotype turned up many times. The genes are TRBV28 and TRBJ2-5, with TRBD2 matching over 8 bases. From germline, CDR1 is MDHEN and CDR2 SYDVKM. V shed 4 bases, J shed 3 bases, and the junction held 7 bases outside the gene matches. The CDR3 contains 15 residues. CDR3 nucleotides: TGTGCCAGCAGTTCCTCCGGGGGGGGAGAAGAGACCCAGTACTTC. It yields the protein CASSSSGGGEETQYF. The variable domain in full, completed from reference TRBV28 and TRBJ2-5, reads DVKVTQSSRYLVKRTGEKVFLECVQDMDHENMFWYRQDPGLGLRLIYFSYDVKMKEKGDIPEGYSVSREKKERFSLILESASTNQTSMYLCASSSSGGGEETQYFGPGTRLLVL.

The gene calls are TRBV5-1 and TRBJ2-7; D gene uncertain. The CDR3 runs to 15 residues. Looked up from germline, CDR1 is SGHRS and CDR2 is YFSETQ. The V gene lost 0 bases and the J gene lost 3 bases, with 13 bases spanning the gap. The CDR3 coding sequence is TGCGCCAGCAGCTTGGGGGCAGTCCGAATCTACGAGCAGTACTTC. As protein: CASSLGAVRIYEQYF.